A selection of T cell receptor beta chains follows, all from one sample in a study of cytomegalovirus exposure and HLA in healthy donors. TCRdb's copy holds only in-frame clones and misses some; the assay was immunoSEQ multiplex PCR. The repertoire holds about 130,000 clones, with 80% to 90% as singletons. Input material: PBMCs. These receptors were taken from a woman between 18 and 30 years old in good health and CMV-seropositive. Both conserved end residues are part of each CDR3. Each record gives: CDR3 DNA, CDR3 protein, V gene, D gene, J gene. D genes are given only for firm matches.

TGTGCCAGCAGTTTCGTGACAGGGATGGCTTTCTTT	CASSFVTGMAFF	TRBV7-9	TRBD1	TRBJ1-1
TGTGCCAGCAGCGTTCTTCGGGACAGGGCCCAAGAGACCTTC	CASSVLRDRAQETF	TRBV2	TRBD1	TRBJ1-2
TGTGCCAGCAGCCCCCGCTGGGGGGAGCATGAGCAGTTCTTC	CASSPRWGEHEQFF	TRBV9	NA	TRBJ2-1
TGTGCCAGTAGTACCTTGAGGGAAGCGGGGGGGCCCTACGAGCAGTACTTC	CASSTLREAGGPYEQYF	TRBV19	TRBD2	TRBJ2-7
TGTGCCAGCAGGATGGGGGGGCAGGGCAATCAGCCCCAGCATTTT	CASRMGGQGNQPQHF	TRBV28	NA	TRBJ1-5
TGCGCCAGCAGCCAAGATCCCGGGACAATAAGCTATGGCTACACCTTC	CASSQDPGTISYGYTF	TRBV4-1	NA	TRBJ1-2
TGTGCCAGCAGTGACAGGGGTCGCACTGAAGCTTTCTTT	CASSDRGRTEAFF	TRBV6-5	TRBD1	TRBJ1-1
TGTGCCAGCAGCTCCACAGCTTCCTACGAGCAGTACTTC	CASSSTASYEQYF	TRBV7-9	NA	TRBJ2-7
TGTGCCAGCAGTCTTGGCCTGACAGATGAGGAGACCCAGTACTTC	CASSLGLTDEETQYF	TRBV28	NA	TRBJ2-5
TGTGCCAGCAGCCGGACTCCTGGTAGCTACACCTTC	CASSRTPGSYTF	TRBV28	NA	TRBJ1-2
TGTGCCAGCTCACCACACTCCCCGGGAGGTCCGAACACTGAAGCTTTCTTT	CASSPHSPGGPNTEAFF	TRBV18	NA	TRBJ1-1
TGTGCCAGCTCTCCCCCGGTAGGGGGCGAGTACGAGCAGTACTTC	CASSPPVGGEYEQYF	TRBV18	TRBD1	TRBJ2-7
TGCGCCAGCAGCCAACCCCTCGACGGGGGGGCTGAAGCTTTCTTT	CASSQPLDGGAEAFF	TRBV4-1	NA	TRBJ1-1
TGTGCCAGCAGCCATTCCGGGGGGGGCACTGAAGCTTTCTTT	CASSHSGGGTEAFF	TRBV14	NA	TRBJ1-1
TGCGCCAGCAGCCAACAAGCTCGTTACGAGCAGTACTTC	CASSQQARYEQYF	TRBV4-1	NA	TRBJ2-7